There are a few counts of the clone carrying this T cell receptor (beta chain). The antigen is not known. TCR sequencing used cDNA made by reverse transcription of extracted RNA. This table comes from immunoSEQ multiplex PCR, and its TCRdb copy is limited to in-frame clones, with some not included. Among around 97,000 clones, approximately 52% were seen once, and the ten largest hold 8% to 10%. CDR3 size: 16 residues. Trimming cost V 1 base and J 0 bases, with 7 bases left between them. Germline loops: CDR1 MGHRA, CDR2 YSYEKL. PBMCs provided sorted CD4+ and CD8+ T cells. This entry belongs to a study of CD8+ T cells in alopecia areata. Findings and limits, study-wide: An increase in clonality over normal scalp was evident in lesional scalp, especially alopecia totalis/universalis. Shared TCR sequences were less clear between patients than in mice, possibly partly from HLA diversity.

The clonotype originates from a human donor in good health. This chain connects TRBV4-1 to TRBJ2-6, with D possibly called TRBD1 or TRBD2 (5 bases each). What was sequenced was CD4+ T cells sorted from blood. CDR3 DNA sequence: TGCGCCAGCAGCCAAGTTGGGGGCTCTGGGGCCAACGTCCTGACTTTC. This translates into CASSQVGGSGANVLTF.